This is a list of T cell receptor beta chains from one sample in a study of OX40 agonist ivuxolimab in advanced cancers. Only in-frame clones appear in the TCRdb table, and some are missing; sequencing was by immunoSEQ multiplex PCR. The sample gives around 66,000 clones, around 86% of which show up once; roughly 1.2% is in the top ten. Source: CD4+ or CD8+ T cells sorted from blood, taken in a trial of the OX40 agonist ivuxolimab. Receptor source: an adult with an advanced solid tumor such as melanoma, head and neck, liver or kidney cancer. The CDR3 runs from the conserved cysteine through the conserved F or W. Fields, in order: D gene, V gene, CDR3 length, clone size, J gene, CDR3 protein, CDR3 DNA. D genes are given only for firm matches. A row's size may be missing; if present it is once, few, many or a size class.

-,TRBV2,15,-,TRBJ2-7,CASSEVLTVTYEQYF,TGTGCCAGCAGTGAAGTACTGACGGTGACCTACGAGCAGTACTTC
TRBD1,TRBV7-2,15,-,TRBJ1-2,CASSLHRDREYGYTF,TGTGCCAGCAGCCTCCACCGGGACAGGGAATATGGCTACACCTTC
TRBD1,TRBV7-9,14,-,TRBJ1-2,CASSPRTGSYGYTF,TGTGCCAGCAGCCCTCGGACAGGGAGCTATGGCTACACCTTC
-,TRBV19,13,-,TRBJ2-7,CASKDRGAYEQYF,TGTGCCAGTAAGGACCGAGGGGCCTACGAGCAGTACTTC
-,TRBV7-3,15,-,TRBJ2-3,CASSRTGGPTDTQYF,TGTGCCAGCAGCCGTACGGGCGGACCCACAGATACGCAGTATTTT
-,TRBV7-6,11,once,TRBJ2-7,CASSLQSEQYF,TGTGCCAGCAGCTTACAGAGCGAGCAGTACTTC
TRBD2,TRBV19,20,-,TRBJ2-5,CASSSRSGTSGSGGLETQYF,TGTGCCAGTAGTTCCCGATCCGGGACTAGCGGGAGCGGTGGTTTGGAGACCCAGTACTTC
-,TRBV11-3,13,-,TRBJ2-4,CASSLNQVDIQYF,TGTGCCAGCAGCTTAAACCAGGTGGACATTCAGTACTTC
TRBD2,TRBV9,17,-,TRBJ2-2,CASSVDVTSGSPGELFF,TGTGCCAGCAGCGTAGACGTAACTAGCGGGTCCCCCGGGGAGCTGTTTTTT
-,TRBV6-6,15,-,TRBJ1-1,CASSYSSEGGTEAFF,TGTGCCAGCAGTTACTCCTCAGAGGGAGGCACTGAAGCTTTCTTT
-,TRBV7-6,15,-,TRBJ2-5,CASSLGAGSQETQYF,TGTGCCAGCAGCTTAGGGGCCGGGAGCCAAGAGACCCAGTACTTC
-,TRBV2,12,-,TRBJ1-6,CASQREEGRLRF,TGTGCCAGCCAAAGGGAGGAAGGACGGTTAAGGTTT
-,TRBV5-1,14,once,TRBJ2-1,CASSLQGLGNEQFF,TGCGCCAGCAGCTTGCAGGGGTTGGGGAATGAGCAGTTCTTC
-,TRBV5-4,14,-,TRBJ1-2,CASLDRPGPYGYTF,TGTGCCAGCCTCGACAGGCCCGGCCCTTATGGCTACACCTTC
-,TRBV21-1,13,-,TRBJ1-5,CASKDRVGEPQHF,TGTGCCAGCAAAGACAGGGTGGGAGAGCCCCAGCATTTT
-,TRBV7-9,16,-,TRBJ2-3,CASSLNQGAVADTQYF,TGTGCCAGCAGCTTAAATCAAGGGGCGGTTGCAGATACGCAGTATTTT
-,TRBV9,14,once,TRBJ1-2,CASSETGTRSGYTF,TGTGCCAGCAGCGAAACAGGGACGAGAAGTGGCTACACCTTC
TRBD2,TRBV2,14,-,TRBJ2-7,CASSAREAHGRQYF,TGTGCCAGCAGTGCTCGGGAGGCTCACGGACGGCAGTACTTC
-,TRBV7-9,13,-,TRBJ1-2,CASSLDGDYGYTF,TGTGCCAGCAGCTTGGATGGGGACTATGGCTACACCTTC
-,TRBV7-9,14,-,TRBJ2-3,CATPHPVATDTQYF,TGTGCGACTCCGCACCCTGTAGCGACAGATACGCAGTATTTT
-,TRBV11-2,17,-,TRBJ2-3,CASSLDMAGFSTDTQYF,TGTGCCAGCAGCTTAGACATGGCGGGGTTTAGCACAGATACGCAGTATTTT
-,TRBV5-1,13,-,TRBJ1-2,CASSTGQKEGYTF,TGCGCCAGCAGCACCGGACAGAAGGAGGGCTACACCTTC
-,TRBV7-2,14,-,TRBJ2-7,CASRSGGDSYEQYF,TGTGCCAGCAGATCCGGCGGGGATTCCTACGAGCAGTACTTC
TRBD1,TRBV19,13,-,TRBJ1-1,CAIMDRGGTEAFF,TGTGCCATTATGGACAGGGGAGGCACTGAAGCTTTCTTT
-,TRBV28,16,-,TRBJ2-3,CASSLWALGSTDTQYF,TGTGCCAGCAGTTTATGGGCCTTAGGAAGCACAGATACGCAGTATTTT
TRBD1,TRBV2,15,-,TRBJ1-5,CASSRDRDSNQPQHF,TGTGCCAGCAGTAGAGACAGGGATAGCAATCAGCCCCAGCATTTT
-,TRBV13,14,-,TRBJ2-1,CASSLAQGRNEQFF,TGTGCCAGCAGCTTAGCCCAGGGCAGGAATGAGCAGTTCTTC
-,TRBV7-9,12,once,TRBJ2-2,CASSPRVGELFF,TGTGCCAGCAGCCCTCGGGTCGGGGAGCTGTTTTTT
TRBD1,TRBV7-9,12,once,TRBJ1-2,CASNRDSYGYTF,TGTGCCAGCAACAGGGACAGCTATGGCTACACCTTC
TRBD1,TRBV5-1,15,-,TRBJ2-3,CASSLQGATSDTQYF,TGCGCCAGCAGCTTGCAGGGGGCTACGTCAGATACGCAGTATTTT
-,TRBV18,13,-,TRBJ2-5,CASSPAGQETQYF,TGTGCCAGCTCACCAGCAGGGCAAGAGACCCAGTACTTC
TRBD2,TRBV5-4,16,-,TRBJ2-1,CASSPMTSGREGEQFF,TGTGCCAGCAGCCCCATGACTAGCGGGAGGGAGGGTGAGCAGTTCTTC
-,TRBV6-1,19,-,TRBJ2-3,CASSDSSGSTGTSTDTQYF,TGTGCCAGCAGTGATTCATCAGGCTCTACTGGAACTAGCACAGATACGCAGTATTTT
TRBD2,TRBV2,14,-,TRBJ2-7,CVSSGTSGPYEQYF,TGTGTCAGCAGTGGAACTAGCGGTCCCTACGAGCAGTACTTC
-,TRBV11-2,13,-,TRBJ2-5,CASSSFRDGTQYF,TGTGCCAGCAGCTCCTTCAGGGATGGGACCCAGTACTTC
TRBD1,TRBV5-1,16,-,TRBJ1-5,CASSLGTGGVGQPQHF,TGCGCCAGCAGCCTCGGGACAGGGGGCGTCGGACAGCCCCAGCATTTT
-,TRBV7-9,14,-,TRBJ1-3,CASSFGWERHTIYF,TGTGCCAGCAGCTTCGGTTGGGAACGGCACACCATATATTTT
-,TRBV7-2,15,few,TRBJ2-3,CASSLEGPVINTQYF,TGTGCCAGCAGCTTAGAGGGACCAGTGATAAATACGCAGTATTTT
TRBD1,TRBV28,16,few,TRBJ2-3,CASSLEQGITTDTQYF,TGTGCCAGCAGTTTAGAACAGGGGATAACCACAGATACGCAGTATTTT
-,TRBV2,16,-,TRBJ1-1,CASSDDLAGLGTEAFF,TGTGCCAGCAGTGACGATCTTGCCGGCTTGGGCACTGAAGCTTTCTTT
-,TRBV7-6,15,-,TRBJ2-5,CASSPLGGRPETQYF,TGTGCCAGCAGCCCCCTTGGTGGGAGACCGGAGACCCAGTACTTC
-,TRBV11-2,12,-,TRBJ1-6,CASSLLDSPLHF,TGTGCCAGCAGCCTCCTGGATTCACCCCTCCACTTT
-,TRBV5-1,14,-,TRBJ2-3,CASSPADPTDTQYF,TGCGCCAGCAGTCCAGCGGACCCCACAGATACGCAGTATTTT
-,TRBV27,15,-,TRBJ1-6,CASSLKGGGNSPLHF,TGTGCCAGCAGTTTGAAGGGGGGTGGTAATTCACCCCTCCACTTT